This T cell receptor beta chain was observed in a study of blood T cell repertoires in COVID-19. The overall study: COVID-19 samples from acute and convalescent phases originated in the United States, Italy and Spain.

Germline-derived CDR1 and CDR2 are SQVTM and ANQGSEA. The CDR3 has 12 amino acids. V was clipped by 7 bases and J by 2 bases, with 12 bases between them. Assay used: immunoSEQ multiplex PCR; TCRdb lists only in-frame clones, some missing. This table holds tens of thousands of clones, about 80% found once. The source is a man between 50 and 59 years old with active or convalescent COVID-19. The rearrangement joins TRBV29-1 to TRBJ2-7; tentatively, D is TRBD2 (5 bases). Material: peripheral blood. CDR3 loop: CSATGFTYEQYF. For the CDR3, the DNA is TGCAGCGCCACGGGGTTTACCTACGAGCAGTACTTC.